This is a list of T cell receptor beta chains from one sample in a study of T cell changes during pregnancy in multiple sclerosis. Generated by immunoSEQ multiplex PCR, the TCRdb table keeps only in-frame clones and is missing some. The repertoire holds around 97,000 clones, with approximately 90% as singletons. Specimen: peripheral blood, collected in the second trimester of pregnancy. These receptors originate from a female donor in good health, enrolled as a control in a pregnancy study. Each CDR3 is given with its conserved first and last residue. D genes are given only for firm matches. Only part of the rows carry a size: once, few, many, or a class if the clone is expanded.

j_call d_call v_call clone_size cdr3_aa cdr3_nt
TRBJ2-7 TRBD2 TRBV27 . CASSRSGINYEQYF TGTGCCAGCAGCCGCAGCGGGATTAACTACGAGCAGTACTTC
TRBJ2-5 . TRBV6-1 . CASNHRTAQETQYF TGTGCCAGCAACCACCGGACAGCACAAGAGACCCAGTACTTC
TRBJ2-1 . TRBV11-2 . CASSLTGSSYNEQFF TGTGCCAGCAGCTTAACAGGGAGCTCCTACAATGAGCAGTTCTTC
TRBJ1-1 TRBD1 TRBV6-5 . CASSYLQGRANTEAFF TGTGCCAGCAGTTACCTACAGGGGCGGGCAAACACTGAAGCTTTCTTT
TRBJ1-6 . TRBV18 . CASSPGRGNSPLHF TGTGCCAGCTCACCAGGGCGGGGTAATTCACCCCTCCACTTT
TRBJ2-1 . TRBV7-9 . CASSLVEVEQFF TGTGCCAGCAGCTTAGTAGAGGTTGAGCAGTTCTTC
TRBJ1-5 . TRBV7-2 . CASSLWAGDSNQPQHF TGTGCCAGCAGCTTATGGGCAGGTGATAGCAATCAGCCCCAGCATTTT
TRBJ1-1 TRBD1 TRBV25-1 . CASSMTGVKNTEAFF TGTGCCAGCAGTATGACAGGGGTTAAGAACACTGAAGCTTTCTTT
TRBJ1-2 . TRBV11-2 . CASSSIAEEGYTF TGTGCCAGCAGCTCGATAGCGGAGGAGGGCTACACCTTC
TRBJ2-7 TRBD2 TRBV9 . CASSVGGGGGPPYEQYF TGTGCCAGCAGCGTAGGTGGGGGGGGAGGGCCACCCTACGAGCAGTACTTC
TRBJ1-5 TRBD1 TRBV4-2 . CASSQATGGRQPQHF TGTGCCAGCAGCCAAGCTACAGGGGGGCGGCAGCCCCAGCATTTT
TRBJ1-1 TRBD1 TRBV2 . CASSPTGVNTEAFF TGTGCCAGCAGCCCGACAGGGGTGAACACTGAAGCTTTCTTT
TRBJ1-6 . TRBV5-4 . CASSLDTGNVGNSPLHF TGTGCCAGCAGCTTGGACACAGGGAACGTTGGGAATTCACCCCTCCACTTT
TRBJ2-3 TRBD2 TRBV27 . CASSPGGNTDTQYF TGTGCCAGCAGCCCCGGGGGGAACACAGATACGCAGTATTTT
TRBJ2-3 TRBD2 TRBV5-1 . CASSLGLAGGMRTDTQYF TGCGCCAGCAGCTTGGGACTAGCGGGAGGAATGCGGACAGATACGCAGTATTTT
TRBJ1-1 . TRBV9 . CASSPPGGMNTEAFF TGTGCCAGCAGCCCGCCTGGGGGGATGAACACTGAAGCTTTCTTT
TRBJ1-1 . TRBV4-1 . CASSQGRSSGTEAFF TGCGCCAGCAGCCAGGGGAGGTCGTCGGGAACTGAAGCTTTCTTT
TRBJ1-2 . TRBV2 . CASSDRVANYGYTF TGTGCCAGCAGTGACAGGGTAGCTAACTATGGCTACACCTTC
TRBJ1-5 TRBD1 TRBV19 once CASSIWTGSGQPQHF TGTGCCAGTAGTATCTGGACAGGGTCGGGTCAGCCCCAGCATTTT
TRBJ2-5 . TRBV5-1 . CASSLILQKETQYF TGCGCCAGCAGCTTGATATTACAGAAAGAGACCCAGTACTTC